This T cell receptor (beta chain) was documented in a study of cytomegalovirus exposure and HLA in healthy donors. In the PCR, 60 Vbeta and 13 Jbeta primers were used. Data came from immunoSEQ multiplex PCR; TCRdb stores just in-frame clones and leaves some out. The repertoire holds fewer than 350,000 clones, roughly 90% seen once, with about 2.3% in the top ten. General study results and limits: Common viral pathogens were later found to be apparently linked to several of the most significant clusters.

The CDR3 covers 11 residues. Trimming removed 5 bases from V and 6 bases from J, with 10 bases in between. Germline CDR1 is DFQATT and CDR2 is SNEGSKA (reference sequence). Details on this clone: What it binds is not known.

Sequenced material: PBMCs. V and J are TRBV20-1 and TRBJ1-2; maybe TRBD1 (5 bases). The receptor comes from a woman aged 18-29 years in good health and CMV-seronegative. Here the CDR3 reads CSAERGNGYTF. The CDR3 region has the DNA TGCAGTGCTGAACGGGGGAATGGCTACACCTTC.